The next 29 T cell receptor beta chains were all read from a single sample in a study of glioma-infiltrating T cells after dendritic cell vaccination. TCRdb's table, derived via immunoSEQ multiplex PCR, lists solely in-frame clones and lacks some. This sample carries over 80,000 clones, 80% to 90% of them seen once, and the ten largest clones take under 4%. This material consisted of blood, taken before dendritic cell vaccination. The source of these receptors is a human donor with glioblastoma.

The chain joins TRBV4-1 to TRBJ2-7; the match to TRBD2 covers 13 bases. CDR1 is MGHRA and CDR2 is YSYEKL in the germline V gene. V was clipped by 1 base and J by 5 bases; unmatched bases: 11. The length of the CDR3 is 18 residues. The CDR3 nucleotides are TGCGCCAGCAGCCAAGTAGACCTAGGACTAGCGGGAGCCCACGAGCAGTACTTC. Encoded protein: CASSQVDLGLAGAHEQYF.

This clone was counted a few times. The chain carries TRBV20-1 and TRBJ2-5; the D is unclear. The V end lost 4 bases, the J end lost 4 bases, and 4 bases lay between the germline ends. Per the germline V gene, CDR1 is DFQATT and CDR2 is SNEGSKA (reference sequence). The CDR3 consists of 10 residues. The CDR3 region is CSANGETQYF. The CDR3 DNA follows: TGCAGTGCTAACGGAGAGACCCAGTACTTC.

The chain recombines TRBV9 with TRBJ1-5; the D is unclear. Trimming shortened V by 0 bases and J by 6 bases, and 7 bases separated the two germline ends. The CDR3 loop spans 13 amino acids. Germline V lookup: CDR1 SGDLS, CDR2 YYNGEE. CDR3 sequence (DNA): TGTGCCAGCAGCGTAGAGGAGGGTCAGCCCCAGCATTTT. It translates to CASSVEEGQPQHF.

The genes are TRBV5-1 and TRBJ2-1; 12 bases map to TRBD2. Trimming took 1 base from V and 4 from J; bases not matched to a gene: 3. Germline assignment: CDR1 SGHRS and CDR2 YFSETQ. The CDR3 covers 16 residues. CDR3 loop: CASSLPTSGGYNEQFF. CDR3 DNA sequence: TGCGCCAGCAGCTTGCCGACTAGCGGGGGTTACAATGAGCAGTTCTTC. The full variable domain, its missing parts supplied by reference TRBV5-1 and TRBJ2-1, is KAGVTQTPRYLIKTRGQQVTLSCSPISGHRSVSWYQQTPGQGLQFLFEYFSETQRNKGNFPGRFSGRQFSNSRSEMNVSTLELGDSALYLCASSLPTSGGYNEQFFGPGTRLTVL.

The chain has TRBV7-9 and TRBJ2-7; 11 bases are shared with TRBD2. The CDR3 is 12 amino acids. Germline trimming cut 5 bases from V and 9 bases from J; bases unmatched to any gene: 3. Per germline, CDR1 SEHNR and CDR2 FQNEAQ (reference sequence). The CDR3 bases are TGTGCCAGCAGCCTGACTAGCGGGGTGCAGTACTTC. It yields the protein CASSLTSGVQYF.

The chain couples TRBV7-9 to TRBJ2-1, with 10 bases lining up with TRBD2. V lost 5 bases and J lost 6; bases outside the gene matches: 7. CDR3 size: 15 residues. Per germline, CDR1 SEHNR and CDR2 FQNEAQ (reference sequence). The CDR3 DNA sequence: TGTGCCAGCAGCCGAACCGGGACTAGCGTCAATGAGCAGTTCTTC. This codes for CASSRTGTSVNEQFF. Drawing the rest from reference TRBV7-9 and TRBJ2-1, the complete variable domain is DTGVSQNPRHKITKRGQNVTFRCDPISEHNRLYWYRQTLGQGPEFLTYFQNEAQLEKSRLLSDRFSAERPKGSFSTLEIQRTEQGDSAMYLCASSRTGTSVNEQFFGPGTRLTVL.

The chain joins TRBV30 to TRBJ1-1; D is unresolved. Germline-derived CDR1 and CDR2 are GTSNPN and SVGIG (reference sequence). CDR3 length: 12 residues. V lost 1 base and J lost 4, with 7 bases in between. The CDR3 nucleotides read TGTGCCTGGAGTGGTGCAGTCACTGAAGCTTTCTTT. Its protein product is CAWSGAVTEAFF. The whole variable domain, remainder taken from reference TRBV30 and TRBJ1-1, is SQTIHQWPATLVQPVGSPLSLECTVEGTSNPNLYWYRQAAGRGLQLLFYSVGIGQISSEVPQNLSASRPQDRQFILSSKKLLLSDSGFYLCAWSGAVTEAFFGQGTRLTVV.

The chain uses TRBV5-1 and TRBJ1-1; no definite D call. From germline, CDR1 is SGHRS and CDR2 YFSETQ. This CDR3 is built from 13 residues. V dropped 0 bases and J dropped 2 bases, with 5 bases sitting between them. CDR3 nucleotides: TGCGCCAGCAGCTTGGAGACTAACACTGAAGCTTTCTTT. It codes for CASSLETNTEAFF. Looking up the rest from reference TRBV5-1 and TRBJ1-1 gives the full variable domain: KAGVTQTPRYLIKTRGQQVTLSCSPISGHRSVSWYQQTPGQGLQFLFEYFSETQRNKGNFPGRFSGRQFSNSRSEMNVSTLELGDSALYLCASSLETNTEAFFGQGTRLTVV.

This clone was seen just once. The chain links TRBV18 to TRBJ1-2; D not certain. CDR3 length: 17 amino acids. The germline gives CDR1 KGHSH, CDR2 LQKENI. V was pared by 0 bases and J by 0 bases, with 14 bases between. The CDR3 nucleotides are TGTGCCAGCTCACCACCGCCGGCAGCGTTAGCTAACTATGGCTACACCTTC. It translates to CASSPPPAALANYGYTF. Complete variable domain (other parts from reference TRBV18 and TRBJ1-2): NAGVMQNPRHLVRRRGQEARLRCSPMKGHSHVYWYRQLPEEGLKFMVYLQKENIIDESGMPKERFSAEFPKEGPSILRIQQVVRGDSAAYFCASSPPPAALANYGYTFGSGTRLTVV.

The chain uses TRBV5-1 and TRBJ2-6; a weak D match, TRBD2 (6 bases). Germline loops: CDR1 SGHRS, CDR2 YFSETQ. The ends were cut back, 3 bases at V and 4 bases at J, with 17 bases in the middle. The CDR3 consists of 17 residues. The CDR3 region is CASSSGPGGSGANVLTF. CDR3 DNA sequence: TGCGCCAGCAGCTCAGGGCCCGGGGGTTCAGGGGCCAACGTCCTGACTTTC. Supplemented by reference TRBV5-1 and TRBJ2-6, the full variable domain reads KAGVTQTPRYLIKTRGQQVTLSCSPISGHRSVSWYQQTPGQGLQFLFEYFSETQRNKGNFPGRFSGRQFSNSRSEMNVSTLELGDSALYLCASSSGPGGSGANVLTFGAGSRLTVL.

The rearrangement links TRBV6-6 to TRBJ2-7; 9 nucleotides line up with TRBD1. Germline CDR1 and CDR2: MNHNY and SVGAGI (reference sequence). The CDR3 totals 15 residues. V lost 6 bases, J lost 0 bases, and 6 bases stayed unmatched. CDR3 DNA: TGTGCCAGCAGAGAAGGACAGGGGCCCTCCTACGAGCAGTACTTC. It translates to CASREGQGPSYEQYF.

V gene TRBV19 combines with J gene TRBJ1-4; 11 bases agree with TRBD1. From germline, CDR1 is LNHDA and CDR2 SQIVND (reference sequence). CDR3 length: 13 residues. Trimming removed 3 bases from V and 11 bases from J; junction bases left unmatched: 2. The CDR3 loop reads CASSMGTGGKLFF. The CDR3, as DNA: TGTGCCAGTAGTATGGGGACAGGGGGTAAACTGTTTTTT.

The V call is TRBV5-1, the J call TRBJ2-1; 7 bases align to TRBD1. The trim removed 5 bases at V and 4 bases at J, leaving 6 bases unmatched. Germline V gene sequence: CDR1 SGHRS, CDR2 YFSETQ. The CDR3 is 14 residues long. CDR3: CASRPQGVYNEQFF. The CDR3 DNA reads TGCGCCAGCAGACCCCAGGGGGTATACAATGAGCAGTTCTTC.

A single count supports this clone. This chain connects TRBV6-5 to TRBJ2-7; weak D call: TRBD2 (6 bases). From germline, CDR1 is MNHEY and CDR2 SVGAGI. This CDR3 contains 15 residues. The V and J ends lost 0 bases and 2 bases respectively, with 11 bases between them. This CDR3 is CASSYSIGGPYEQYF. CDR3 sequence (DNA): TGTGCCAGCAGTTACTCGATTGGAGGGCCCTACGAGCAGTACTTC.

The J gene is TRBJ1-2, the V gene TRBV6-5; TRBD1 matches at 8 bases. The trim removed 5 bases at V and 8 bases at J, leaving 7 bases unmatched. CDR1 MNHEY and CDR2 SVGAGI come from the germline V gene. This CDR3 is built from 13 residues. The chain's CDR3 is CASSATGANGYTF. The CDR3 bases are TGTGCCAGCAGTGCGACAGGGGCTAACGGCTACACCTTC.

The chain combines TRBV28 with TRBJ1-2; the D gene is possibly TRBD1 (6 bases). This CDR3 has 16 amino acids. Germline V gene data show CDR1 as MDHEN and CDR2 as SYDVKM. Trimming took off 4 bases at V and 2 bases at J, with 17 bases between the two ends. CDR3 sequence: CASSSYLDRPNYGYTF. For the CDR3, the DNA is TGTGCCAGCAGTTCCTACCTTGACAGGCCAAACTATGGCTACACCTTC.

The chain carries TRBV14 and TRBJ2-1, with D maybe TRBD1 (5 bases). Per germline, CDR1 SGHDN and CDR2 FVKESK. V gave up 4 bases and J gave up 4 bases, with 8 bases separating them. The CDR3 is 13 residues long. Written as DNA, the CDR3 is TGTGCCAGCAGCCCCGGACATTACAATGAGCAGTTCTTC. It yields the protein CASSPGHYNEQFF.

The rearrangement links TRBV4-2 to TRBJ1-1; D uncertain. Trimming stripped 2 bases from V and 4 bases from J, with 5 bases between. Germline CDR1 LGHNA, CDR2 YNFKEQ. The CDR3 loop spans 12 amino acids. The chain's CDR3 is CASSQSVTEAFF. The CDR3 bases are TGTGCCAGCAGCCAATCGGTCACTGAAGCTTTCTTT.

V usage is TRBV6-6 and J usage is TRBJ2-5; a possible D gene is TRBD2 (7 bases). CDR3 size: 15 residues. The germline gives CDR1 MNHNY, CDR2 SVGAGI (reference sequence). Trimming took off 6 bases at V and 5 bases at J, with 19 bases between the two ends. The CDR3 reads CASSQGISGKETQYF. The DNA of the CDR3 is TGTGCCAGCAGCCAGGGGATCAGCGGGAAGGAGACCCAGTACTTC.

The chain links TRBV5-1 to TRBJ2-5, with 13 nucleotides matching TRBD2. CDR3 length: 17 amino acids. J lost 2 bases, V lost 3 bases, and 7 bases had no gene match. Per the germline V gene, CDR1 is SGHRS and CDR2 is YFSETQ. The DNA of the CDR3 is TGCGCCAGCAGCTCCTCGACTAGCGGGAGGCCTCAAGAGACCCAGTACTTC. Its translation is CASSSSTSGRPQETQYF.

The rearrangement uses TRBV30 and TRBJ1-5; 9 nucleotides match TRBD1. Trimming cost V 1 base and J 9 bases; bases outside gene matches: 1. There are 12 residues in the CDR3. The germline V gene has CDR1 GTSNPN and CDR2 SVGIG (reference sequence). The DNA of the CDR3 is TGTGCCTGGAGTGAGGACAGGGGGCCCCAGCATTTT. Translated, it gives CAWSEDRGPQHF.

The chain is built from TRBV14 and TRBJ1-2; perhaps TRBD1 as D (5 bases). This CDR3 contains 15 residues. Germline CDR1 and CDR2: SGHDN and FVKESK. Trimming removed 3 bases at V and 4 bases at J, with 15 bases between. The CDR3 protein is CASSHLTEPRYGYTF. The CDR3 DNA reads TGTGCCAGCAGCCACCTGACAGAACCTCGCTATGGCTACACCTTC.

The chain employs TRBV19 and TRBJ2-1, with TRBD2 matching over 8 bases. V lost 10 bases to trimming and J lost 3 bases; unmatched junction nucleotides: 23. Germline V gene data show CDR1 as LNHDA and CDR2 as SQIVND (reference sequence). This CDR3 contains 19 residues. CDR3 coding DNA: TGTGCCAAACCCCTCCCCTTCTCTTTAGCGGGGAGGCACTACAATGAGCAGTTCTTC. Protein sequence: CAKPLPFSLAGRHYNEQFF.

The rearrangement links TRBV4-1 to TRBJ1-5, with 8 bases that match TRBD1. CDR1 and CDR2 (germline): MGHRA, YSYEKL. The length of the CDR3 is 15 residues. The V gene end was trimmed by 8 bases and the J gene end by 0 bases; junction bases not matched to a gene: 6. This chain's CDR3 is CASAAQGASNQPQHF. DNA of the CDR3: TGCGCCAGCGCAGCCCAGGGGGCTAGCAATCAGCCCCAGCATTTT.

This clone was seen only a few times. The chain joins TRBV9 to TRBJ1-1; the match to TRBD1 covers 7 bases. The CDR3 sequence is 15 residues long. Trimming removed 0 bases from V and 3 bases from J; junction bases left unmatched: 5. Germline CDR1 SGDLS, CDR2 YYNGEE. The DNA of the CDR3 is TGTGCCAGCAGCGTAGAGGGGGCTGCGTACACTGAAGCTTTCTTT. This gives the protein CASSVEGAAYTEAFF.

The V and J genes are TRBV28 and TRBJ1-4, with 12 bases lining up with TRBD1. The CDR3 is 15 residues long. Germline values: CDR1 MDHEN, CDR2 SYDVKM. Trimming took 5 bases from V and 6 from J; bases not matched to a gene: 4. CDR3 protein: CASSGGTGGDEKLFF. CDR3 nucleotides: TGTGCCAGCAGTGGGGGGACAGGGGGCGATGAAAAACTGTTTTTT.

The V and J genes are TRBV9 and TRBJ1-1; D is perhaps TRBD1 (6 bases). Germline V lookup: CDR1 SGDLS, CDR2 YYNGEE. The V and J ends lost 3 bases and 1 base respectively, with 13 bases between them. The CDR3 contains 15 residues. The CDR3 DNA reads TGTGCCAGCAGCGCCGGACAGACACAGAACACTGAAGCTTTCTTT. Its protein product is CASSAGQTQNTEAFF.

The V gene is TRBV4-2, the J gene TRBJ2-7, with 7 nucleotides matching TRBD1. The J segment lost 4 bases and the V segment lost 1 base, leaving 10 bases of the junction unmatched. Germline V gene sequence: CDR1 LGHNA, CDR2 YNFKEQ. CDR3 length: 16 amino acids. The CDR3 here is CASSQVKGAKSYEQYF. CDR3 coding DNA: TGTGCCAGCAGCCAAGTAAAGGGGGCGAAGTCTTACGAGCAGTACTTC.

Only a few counts were recorded for this clone. V is TRBV5-1 and J is TRBJ2-1; the match to TRBD2 covers 8 bases. The CDR3 length is 17 residues. Germline values: CDR1 SGHRS, CDR2 YFSETQ. V was clipped by 0 bases and J by 4 bases; unmatched bases: 9. The CDR3 coding sequence is TGCGCCAGCAGCTTGGAACTCGGGGGGGGCCCTTACAATGAGCAGTTCTTC. Protein: CASSLELGGGPYNEQFF.